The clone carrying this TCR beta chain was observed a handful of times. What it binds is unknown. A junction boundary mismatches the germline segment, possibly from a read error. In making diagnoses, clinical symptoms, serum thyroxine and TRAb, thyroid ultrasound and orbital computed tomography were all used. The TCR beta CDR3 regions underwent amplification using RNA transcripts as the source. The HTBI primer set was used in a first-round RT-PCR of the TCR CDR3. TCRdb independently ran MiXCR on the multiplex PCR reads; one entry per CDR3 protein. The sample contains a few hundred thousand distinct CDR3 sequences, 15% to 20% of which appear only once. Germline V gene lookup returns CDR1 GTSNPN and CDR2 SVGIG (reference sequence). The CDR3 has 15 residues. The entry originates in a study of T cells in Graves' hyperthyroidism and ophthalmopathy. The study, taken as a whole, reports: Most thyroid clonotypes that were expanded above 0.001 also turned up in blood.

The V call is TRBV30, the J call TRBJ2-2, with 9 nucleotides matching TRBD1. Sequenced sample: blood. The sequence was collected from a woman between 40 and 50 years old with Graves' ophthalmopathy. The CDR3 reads CAWKGNRGRTGELSF. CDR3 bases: TGTGCCTGGAAAGGGAACAGGGGGCGCACCGGGGAGCTGTCTTTT.